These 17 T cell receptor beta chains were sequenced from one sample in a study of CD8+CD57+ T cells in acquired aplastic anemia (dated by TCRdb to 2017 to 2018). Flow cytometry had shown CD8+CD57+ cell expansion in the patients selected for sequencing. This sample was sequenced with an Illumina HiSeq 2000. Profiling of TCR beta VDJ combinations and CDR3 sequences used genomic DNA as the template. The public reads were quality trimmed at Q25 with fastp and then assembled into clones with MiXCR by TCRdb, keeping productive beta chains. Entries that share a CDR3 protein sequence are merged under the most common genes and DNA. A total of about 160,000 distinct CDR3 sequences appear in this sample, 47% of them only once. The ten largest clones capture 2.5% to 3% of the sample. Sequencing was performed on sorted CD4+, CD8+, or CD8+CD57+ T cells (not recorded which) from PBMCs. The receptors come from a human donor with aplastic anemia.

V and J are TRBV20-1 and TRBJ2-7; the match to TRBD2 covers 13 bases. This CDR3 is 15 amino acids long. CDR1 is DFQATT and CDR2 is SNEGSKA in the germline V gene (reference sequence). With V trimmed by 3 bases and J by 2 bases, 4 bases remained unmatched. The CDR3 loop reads CSARGTSGDTYEQYV. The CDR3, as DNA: TGCAGTGCTAGGGGGACTAGCGGGGATACCTACGAGCAGTACGTC.

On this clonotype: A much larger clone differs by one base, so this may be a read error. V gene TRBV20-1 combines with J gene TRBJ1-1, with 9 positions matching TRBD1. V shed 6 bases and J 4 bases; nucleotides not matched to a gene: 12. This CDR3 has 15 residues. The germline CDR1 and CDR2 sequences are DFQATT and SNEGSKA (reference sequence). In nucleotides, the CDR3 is TGCAGTGCCACCGGTGACAGGGGGGAAGTCACTGAAGCTTTCTTT. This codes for CSATGDRGEVTEAFF.

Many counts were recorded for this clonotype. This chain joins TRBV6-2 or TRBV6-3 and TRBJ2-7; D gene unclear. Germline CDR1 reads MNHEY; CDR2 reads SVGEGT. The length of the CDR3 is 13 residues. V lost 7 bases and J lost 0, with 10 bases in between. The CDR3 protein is CASNPTLSYEQYF. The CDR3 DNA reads TGTGCCAGCAACCCCACCCTCTCCTACGAGCAGTACTTC.

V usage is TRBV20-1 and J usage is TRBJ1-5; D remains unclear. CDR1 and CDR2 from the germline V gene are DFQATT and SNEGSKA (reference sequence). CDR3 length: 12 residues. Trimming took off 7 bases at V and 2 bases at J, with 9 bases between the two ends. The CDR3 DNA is TGCAGTGTCGGGGTTGGCAATCAGCCCCAGCATTTT. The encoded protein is CSVGVGNQPQHF.

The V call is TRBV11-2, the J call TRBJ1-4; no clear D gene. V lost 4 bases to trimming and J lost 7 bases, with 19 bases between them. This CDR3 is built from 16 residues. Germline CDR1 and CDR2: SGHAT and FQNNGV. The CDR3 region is CASSSLWALSGEKLFF. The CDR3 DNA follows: TGTGCCAGCAGCTCCCTTTGGGCCCTTTCAGGTGAAAAACTGTTTTTT.

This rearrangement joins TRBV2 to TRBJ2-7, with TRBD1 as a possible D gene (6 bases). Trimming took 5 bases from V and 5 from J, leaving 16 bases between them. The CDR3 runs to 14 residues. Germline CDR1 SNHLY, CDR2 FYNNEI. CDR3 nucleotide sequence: TGTGCCAGCAGTCCCAGGACAGACATCGACGAGCAGTACTTC. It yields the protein CASSPRTDIDEQYF.

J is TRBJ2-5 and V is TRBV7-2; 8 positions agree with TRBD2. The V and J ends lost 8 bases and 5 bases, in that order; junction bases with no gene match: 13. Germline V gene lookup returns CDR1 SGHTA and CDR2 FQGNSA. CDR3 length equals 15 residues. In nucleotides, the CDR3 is TGTGCCAGCCATGAATCAGCGGGAGAGACGGAGACCCAGTACTTC. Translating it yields CASHESAGETETQYF.

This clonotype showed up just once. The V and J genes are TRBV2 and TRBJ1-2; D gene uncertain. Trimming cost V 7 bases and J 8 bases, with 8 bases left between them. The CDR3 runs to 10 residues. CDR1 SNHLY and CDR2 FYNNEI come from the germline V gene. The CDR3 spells CASKEGGYTF. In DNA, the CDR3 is TGTGCCAGCAAGGAGGGCGGCTACACCTTC.

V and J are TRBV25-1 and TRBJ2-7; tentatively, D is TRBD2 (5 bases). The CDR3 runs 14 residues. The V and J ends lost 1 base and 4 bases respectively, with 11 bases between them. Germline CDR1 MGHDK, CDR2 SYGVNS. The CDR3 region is CASSESAGIYEQYF. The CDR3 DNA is TGTGCCAGCAGTGAATCTGCGGGCATATACGAGCAGTACTTC.

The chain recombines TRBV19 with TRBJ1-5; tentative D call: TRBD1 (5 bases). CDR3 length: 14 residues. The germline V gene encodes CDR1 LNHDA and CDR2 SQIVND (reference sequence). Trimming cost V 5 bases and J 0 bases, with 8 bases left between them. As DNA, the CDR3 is TGTGCCAGTAGTCCTGGACATAGCAATCAGCCCCAGCATTTT. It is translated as CASSPGHSNQPQHF.

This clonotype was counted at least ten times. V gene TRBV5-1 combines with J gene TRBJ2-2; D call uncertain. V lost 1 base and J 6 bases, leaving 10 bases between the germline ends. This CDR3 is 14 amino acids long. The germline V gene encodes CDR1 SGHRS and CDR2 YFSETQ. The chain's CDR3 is CASSLTVGPGELFF. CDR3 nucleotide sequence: TGCGCCAGCAGCTTGACCGTCGGGCCCGGGGAGCTGTTTTTT.

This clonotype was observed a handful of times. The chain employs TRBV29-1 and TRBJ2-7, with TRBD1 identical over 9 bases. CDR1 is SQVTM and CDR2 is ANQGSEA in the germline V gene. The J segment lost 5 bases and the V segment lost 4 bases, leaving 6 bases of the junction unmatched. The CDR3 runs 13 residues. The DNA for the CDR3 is TGCAGCGTTGGACCGAGGACAGGGGACGAGCAGTACTTC. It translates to CSVGPRTGDEQYF.

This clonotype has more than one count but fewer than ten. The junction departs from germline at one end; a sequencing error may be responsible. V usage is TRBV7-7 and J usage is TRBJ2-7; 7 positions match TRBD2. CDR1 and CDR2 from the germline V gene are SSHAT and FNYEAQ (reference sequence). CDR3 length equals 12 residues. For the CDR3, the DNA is TGTGCTAGCAGCTTAGGGGACTACGAGCAGTACTTT. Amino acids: CASSLGDYEQYF.

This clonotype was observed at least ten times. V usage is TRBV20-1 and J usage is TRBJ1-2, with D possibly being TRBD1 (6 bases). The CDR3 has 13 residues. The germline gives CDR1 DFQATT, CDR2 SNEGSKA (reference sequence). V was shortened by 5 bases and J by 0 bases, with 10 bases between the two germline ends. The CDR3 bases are TGCAGTGCTGGGGACACAGCTAACTATGGCTACACCTTC. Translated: CSAGDTANYGYTF.

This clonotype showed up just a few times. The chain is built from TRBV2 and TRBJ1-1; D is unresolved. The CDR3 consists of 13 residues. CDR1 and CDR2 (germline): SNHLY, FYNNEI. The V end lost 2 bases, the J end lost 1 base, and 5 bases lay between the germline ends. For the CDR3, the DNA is TGTGCCAGCAGTGAAAGGGCGAACACTGAAGCTTTCTTT. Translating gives CASSERANTEAFF.

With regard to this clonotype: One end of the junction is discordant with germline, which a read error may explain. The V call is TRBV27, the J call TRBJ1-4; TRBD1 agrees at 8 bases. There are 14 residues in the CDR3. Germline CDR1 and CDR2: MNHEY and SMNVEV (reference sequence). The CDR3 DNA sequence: TGTGCCAGCAGTTTACAGGGGGCTGGTGAAAAACCGTTTTTT. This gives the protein CASSLQGAGEKPFF. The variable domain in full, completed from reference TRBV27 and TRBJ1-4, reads EAQVTQNPRYLITVTGKKLTVTCSQNMNHEYMSWYRQDPGLGLRQIYYSMNVEVTDKGDVPEGYKVSRKEKRNFPLILESPSPNQTSLYFCASSLQGAGEKPFFGSGTQLSVL.

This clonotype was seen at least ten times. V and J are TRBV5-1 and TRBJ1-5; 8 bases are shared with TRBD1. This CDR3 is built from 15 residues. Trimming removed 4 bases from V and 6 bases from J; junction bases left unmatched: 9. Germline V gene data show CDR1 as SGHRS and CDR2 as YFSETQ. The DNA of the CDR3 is TGCGCCAGCAGCCCCGCAGGGGGCGTGGGTCAGCCCCAGCATTTT. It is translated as CASSPAGGVGQPQHF.